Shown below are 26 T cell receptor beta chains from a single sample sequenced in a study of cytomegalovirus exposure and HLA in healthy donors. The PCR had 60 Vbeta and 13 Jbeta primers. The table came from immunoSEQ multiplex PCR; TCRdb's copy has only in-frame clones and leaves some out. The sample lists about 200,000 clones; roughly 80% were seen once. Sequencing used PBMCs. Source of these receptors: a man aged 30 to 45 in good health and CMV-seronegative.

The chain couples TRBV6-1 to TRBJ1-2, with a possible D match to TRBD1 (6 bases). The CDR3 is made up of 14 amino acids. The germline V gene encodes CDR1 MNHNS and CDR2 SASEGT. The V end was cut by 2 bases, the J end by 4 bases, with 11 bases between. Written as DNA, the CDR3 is TGTGCCAGCAGTGAATATACAGGGACCTATGGCTACACCTTC. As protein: CASSEYTGTYGYTF.

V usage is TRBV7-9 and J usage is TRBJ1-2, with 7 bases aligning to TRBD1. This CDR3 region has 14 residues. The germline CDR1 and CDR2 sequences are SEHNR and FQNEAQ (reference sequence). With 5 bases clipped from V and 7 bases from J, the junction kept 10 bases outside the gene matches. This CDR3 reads CASSPDRERSGYTF. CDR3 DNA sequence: TGTGCCAGCAGCCCAGACAGGGAAAGAAGTGGCTACACCTTC.

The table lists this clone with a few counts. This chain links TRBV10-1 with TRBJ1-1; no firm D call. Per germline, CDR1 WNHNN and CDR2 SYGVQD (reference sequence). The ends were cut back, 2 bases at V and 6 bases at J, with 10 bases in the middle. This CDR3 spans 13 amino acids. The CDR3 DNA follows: TGCGCCAGCAGTGAGGGACCGAGGGCTGAAGCTTTCTTT. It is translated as CASSEGPRAEAFF.

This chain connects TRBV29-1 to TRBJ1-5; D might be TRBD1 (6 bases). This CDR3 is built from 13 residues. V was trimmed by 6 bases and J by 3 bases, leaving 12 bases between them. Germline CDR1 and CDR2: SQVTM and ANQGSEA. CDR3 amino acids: CSVRGQYNQPQHF. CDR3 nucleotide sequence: TGCAGCGTCCGTGGACAGTACAATCAGCCCCAGCATTTT.

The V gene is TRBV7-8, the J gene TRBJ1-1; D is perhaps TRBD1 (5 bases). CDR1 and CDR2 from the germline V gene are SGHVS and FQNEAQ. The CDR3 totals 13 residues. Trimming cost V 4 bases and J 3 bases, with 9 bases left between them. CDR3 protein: CASSSQGYTEAFF. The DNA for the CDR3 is TGTGCCAGCAGCTCCCAGGGCTACACTGAAGCTTTCTTT.

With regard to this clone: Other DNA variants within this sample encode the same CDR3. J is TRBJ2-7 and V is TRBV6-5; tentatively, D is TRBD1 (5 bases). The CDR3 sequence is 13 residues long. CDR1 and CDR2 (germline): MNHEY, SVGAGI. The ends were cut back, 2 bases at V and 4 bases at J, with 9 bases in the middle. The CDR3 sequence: CASSYGTGYEQYF. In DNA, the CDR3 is TGTGCCAGCAGTTACGGAACAGGTTACGAGCAGTACTTC.

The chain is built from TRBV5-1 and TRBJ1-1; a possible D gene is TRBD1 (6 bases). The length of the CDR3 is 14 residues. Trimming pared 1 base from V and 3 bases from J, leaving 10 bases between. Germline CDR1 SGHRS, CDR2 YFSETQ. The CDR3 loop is CASSLTGWDTEAFF. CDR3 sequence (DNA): TGCGCCAGCAGCTTGACAGGGTGGGACACTGAAGCTTTCTTT.

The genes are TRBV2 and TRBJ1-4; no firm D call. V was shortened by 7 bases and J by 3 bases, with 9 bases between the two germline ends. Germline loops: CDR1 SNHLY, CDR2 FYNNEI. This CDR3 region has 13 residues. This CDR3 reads CASKPRANEKLFF. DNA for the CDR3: TGTGCCAGCAAGCCGAGAGCTAATGAAAAACTGTTTTTT.

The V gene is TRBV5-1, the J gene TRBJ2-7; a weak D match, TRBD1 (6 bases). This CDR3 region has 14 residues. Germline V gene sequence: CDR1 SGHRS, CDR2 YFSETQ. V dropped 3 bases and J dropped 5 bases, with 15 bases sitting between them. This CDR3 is CASSSTGNTHEQYF. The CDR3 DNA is TGCGCCAGCAGCTCAACAGGGAATACGCACGAGCAGTACTTC.

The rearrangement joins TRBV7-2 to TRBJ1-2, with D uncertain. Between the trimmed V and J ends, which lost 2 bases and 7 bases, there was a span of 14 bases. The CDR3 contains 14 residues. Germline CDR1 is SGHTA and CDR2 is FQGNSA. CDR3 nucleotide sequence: TGTGCCAGCAGCTTACAGCCGAAGGGAGGTGGCTACACCTTC. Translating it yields CASSLQPKGGGYTF.

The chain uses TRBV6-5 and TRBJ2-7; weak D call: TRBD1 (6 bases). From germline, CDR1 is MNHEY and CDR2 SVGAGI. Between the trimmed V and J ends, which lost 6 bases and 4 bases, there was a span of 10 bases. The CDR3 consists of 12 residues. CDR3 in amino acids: CASSRDKYEQYF. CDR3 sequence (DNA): TGTGCCAGCAGCCGGGACAAGTACGAGCAGTACTTC.

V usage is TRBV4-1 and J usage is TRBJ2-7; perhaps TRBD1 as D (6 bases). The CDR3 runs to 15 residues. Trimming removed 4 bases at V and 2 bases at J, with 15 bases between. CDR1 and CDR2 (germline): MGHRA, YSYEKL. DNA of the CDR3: TGCGCCAGCAGCCTGAGGACAGTTAACACCTACGAGCAGTACTTC. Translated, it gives CASSLRTVNTYEQYF.

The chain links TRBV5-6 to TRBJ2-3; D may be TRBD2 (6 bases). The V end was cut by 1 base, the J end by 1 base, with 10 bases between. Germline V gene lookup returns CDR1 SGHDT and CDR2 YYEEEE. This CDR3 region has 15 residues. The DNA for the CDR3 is TGTGCCAGCAGCTTGTACGGGGAGGGCACAGATACGCAGTATTTT. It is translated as CASSLYGEGTDTQYF.

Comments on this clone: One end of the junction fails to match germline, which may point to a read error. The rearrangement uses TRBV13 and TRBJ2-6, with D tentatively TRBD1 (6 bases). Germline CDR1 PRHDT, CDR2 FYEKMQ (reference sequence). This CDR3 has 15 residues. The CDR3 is CASTAPGAGASVLTF. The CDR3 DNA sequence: TGTGCCAGCACCGCCCCAGGGGCTGGGGCCAGCGTCCTGACTTTC. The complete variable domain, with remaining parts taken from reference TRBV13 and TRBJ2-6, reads AAGVIQSPRHLIKEKRETATLKCYPIPRHDTVYWYQQGPGQDPQFLISFYEKMQSDKGSIPDRFSAQQFSDYHSELNMSSLELGDSALYFCASTAPGAGASVLTFGAGSRLTVL.

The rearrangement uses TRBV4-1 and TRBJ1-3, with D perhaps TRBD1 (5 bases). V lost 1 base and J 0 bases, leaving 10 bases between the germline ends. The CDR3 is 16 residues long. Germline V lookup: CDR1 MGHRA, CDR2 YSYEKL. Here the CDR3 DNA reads TGCGCCAGCAGCCAAGGGACACTAAGCTCTGGAAACACCATATATTTT. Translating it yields CASSQGTLSSGNTIYF.

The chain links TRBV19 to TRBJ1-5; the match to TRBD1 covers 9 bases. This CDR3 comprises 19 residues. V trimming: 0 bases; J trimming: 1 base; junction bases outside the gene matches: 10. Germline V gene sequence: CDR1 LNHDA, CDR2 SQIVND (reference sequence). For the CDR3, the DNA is TGTGCCAGTAGTATAGAGGGGGGGGGACAGGGCAGGAGCAATCAGCCCCAGCATTTT. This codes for CASSIEGGGQGRSNQPQHF.

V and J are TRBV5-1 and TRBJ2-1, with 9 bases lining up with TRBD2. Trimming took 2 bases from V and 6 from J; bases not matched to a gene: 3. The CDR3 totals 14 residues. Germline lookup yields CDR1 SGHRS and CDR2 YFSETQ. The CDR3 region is CASSFAGGPNEQFF. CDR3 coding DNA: TGCGCCAGCAGCTTTGCGGGGGGGCCCAATGAGCAGTTCTTC. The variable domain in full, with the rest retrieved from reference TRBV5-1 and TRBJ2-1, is KAGVTQTPRYLIKTRGQQVTLSCSPISGHRSVSWYQQTPGQGLQFLFEYFSETQRNKGNFPGRFSGRQFSNSRSEMNVSTLELGDSALYLCASSFAGGPNEQFFGPGTRLTVL.

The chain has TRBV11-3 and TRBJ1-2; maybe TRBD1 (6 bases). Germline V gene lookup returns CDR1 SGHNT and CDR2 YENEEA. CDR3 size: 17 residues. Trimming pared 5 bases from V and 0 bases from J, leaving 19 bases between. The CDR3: CASSPGDVLSSNYGYTF. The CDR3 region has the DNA TGTGCCAGCAGCCCAGGGGACGTCTTGAGCTCTAACTATGGCTACACCTTC.

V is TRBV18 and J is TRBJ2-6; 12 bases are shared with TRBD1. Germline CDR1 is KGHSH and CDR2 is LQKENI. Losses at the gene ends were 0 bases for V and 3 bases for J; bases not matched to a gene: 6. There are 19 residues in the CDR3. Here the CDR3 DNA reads TGTGCCAGCTCACCACCGGGGACAGGGGGCGTTCGTGGGGCCAACGTCCTGACTTTC. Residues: CASSPPGTGGVRGANVLTF.

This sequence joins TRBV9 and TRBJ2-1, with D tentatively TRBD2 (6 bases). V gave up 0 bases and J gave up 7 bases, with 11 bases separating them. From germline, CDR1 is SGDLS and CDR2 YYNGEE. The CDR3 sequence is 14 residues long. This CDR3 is CASSVGGAGNEQFF. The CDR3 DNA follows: TGTGCCAGCAGCGTAGGTGGGGCGGGGAATGAGCAGTTCTTC.

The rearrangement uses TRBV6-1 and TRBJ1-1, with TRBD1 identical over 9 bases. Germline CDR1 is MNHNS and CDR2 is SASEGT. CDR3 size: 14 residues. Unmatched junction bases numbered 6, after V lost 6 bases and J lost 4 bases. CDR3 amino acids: CASRGQGRITEAFF. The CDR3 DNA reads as TGTGCCAGCAGGGGACAGGGCCGTATCACTGAAGCTTTCTTT.

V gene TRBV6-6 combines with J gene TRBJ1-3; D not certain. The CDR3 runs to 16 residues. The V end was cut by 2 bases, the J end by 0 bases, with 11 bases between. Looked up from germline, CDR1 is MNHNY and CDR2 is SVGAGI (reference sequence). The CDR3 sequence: CASSYGQASSGNTIYF. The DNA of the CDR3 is TGTGCCAGCAGTTACGGTCAGGCCAGCTCTGGAAACACCATATATTTT.

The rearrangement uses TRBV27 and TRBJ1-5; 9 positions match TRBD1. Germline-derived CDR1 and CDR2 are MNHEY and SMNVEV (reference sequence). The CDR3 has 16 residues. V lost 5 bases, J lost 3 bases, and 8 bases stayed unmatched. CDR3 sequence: CASSPDRGGPNQPQHF. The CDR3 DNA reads TGTGCCAGCAGTCCCGACAGGGGGGGGCCCAATCAGCCCCAGCATTTT.

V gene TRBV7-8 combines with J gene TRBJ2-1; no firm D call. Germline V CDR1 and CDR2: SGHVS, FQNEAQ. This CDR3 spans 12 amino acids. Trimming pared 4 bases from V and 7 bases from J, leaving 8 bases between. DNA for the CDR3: TGTGCCAGCAGCTCGACCAGGAATGAGCAGTTCTTC. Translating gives CASSSTRNEQFF.

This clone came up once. The DNA of the CDR3 is TGTGCCAGCAGCTCGGGGGACTGGGGCAATCAGCCCCAGCATTTT. It specifies CASSSGDWGNQPQHF. The rearrangement joins TRBV7-8 to TRBJ1-5, with D possibly TRBD1 on 5 matching bases. Germline assignment: CDR1 SGHVS and CDR2 FQNEAQ. The CDR3 contains 15 residues. V shed 4 bases and J shed 2 bases, with 12 bases lying between them.

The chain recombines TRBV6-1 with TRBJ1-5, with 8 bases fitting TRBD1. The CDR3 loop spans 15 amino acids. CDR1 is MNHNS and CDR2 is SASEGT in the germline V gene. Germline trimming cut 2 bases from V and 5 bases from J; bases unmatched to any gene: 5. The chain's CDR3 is CASSESGDRHQPQHF. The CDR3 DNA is TGTGCCAGCAGTGAATCAGGGGACAGGCATCAGCCCCAGCATTTT.